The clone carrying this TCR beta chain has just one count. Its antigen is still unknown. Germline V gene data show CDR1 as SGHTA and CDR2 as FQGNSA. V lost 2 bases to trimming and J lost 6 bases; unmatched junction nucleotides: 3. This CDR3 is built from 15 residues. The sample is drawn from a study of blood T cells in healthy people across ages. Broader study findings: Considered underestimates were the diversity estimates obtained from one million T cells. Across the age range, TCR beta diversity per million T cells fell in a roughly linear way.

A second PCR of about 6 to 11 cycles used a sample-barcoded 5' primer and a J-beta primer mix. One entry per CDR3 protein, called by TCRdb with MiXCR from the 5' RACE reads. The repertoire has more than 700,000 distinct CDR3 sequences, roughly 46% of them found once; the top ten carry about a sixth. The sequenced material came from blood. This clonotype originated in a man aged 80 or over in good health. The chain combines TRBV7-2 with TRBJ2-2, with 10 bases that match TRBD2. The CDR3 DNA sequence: TGTGCCAGCAGCTTAAAAGCGGGAGGGCCCGGGGAGCTGTTTTTT. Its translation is CASSLKAGGPGELFF.